The 21 T cell receptor beta chains in this list originate from one sample, sequenced in a study of spatial heterogeneity in lung cancer (dated by TCRdb to between 2018 and 2021). The time point label here, explained by the study, means: sample taken at primary tumor resection. Without any cell sorting, TCR sequencing was performed on whole RNA extracted either from tumor and nontumor lung tissue or from cryopreserved PBMC samples. Libraries came from 5' RACE. Sequencing was carried out with a NextSeq 500. TCRdb handled the public reads itself, with Q25 trimming in fastp and clone calling in MiXCR, and kept productive beta chains. A single entry per CDR3 protein holds the most common genes and DNA from its merged rows. The sample table contains 85,000 to 100,000 distinct CDR3 sequences; only one count was recorded for roughly 12% of them. The top ten hold approximately 39% of the sample. Sequencing used PBMCs, obtained at surgery. The receptors were sampled from a male donor with early-stage non-small cell lung cancer.

The chain carries TRBV6-6 and TRBJ1-1; possibly TRBD1 for D (5 bases). V lost 3 bases, J lost 0 bases, and 11 bases lay in between. CDR3 length: 15 residues. Germline V lookup: CDR1 MNHNY, CDR2 SVGAGI (reference sequence). CDR3 nucleotide sequence: TGTGCCAGCAGTTATTCAGCGACAGTGAACACTGAAGCTTTCTTT. Amino acid sequence: CASSYSATVNTEAFF.

This sequence joins TRBV7-9 and TRBJ2-3; either TRBD1 or TRBD2 may fit D (6 bases each). CDR1 is SEHNR, CDR2 FQNEAQ, per germline (reference sequence). The germline V and J ends were trimmed by 1 base and 1 base, with 12 bases remaining between them. The CDR3 totals 16 residues. The CDR3 nucleotides read TGTGCCAGCAGCTTAGTACGGGGGCTTGGCACAGATACGCAGTATTTT. Protein sequence: CASSLVRGLGTDTQYF.

There are a few counts of this clonotype. The chain has TRBV5-1 and TRBJ2-5; D remains ambiguous. CDR3 length equals 13 residues. In germline, CDR1 is SGHRS, CDR2 YFSETQ. Trimming removed 1 base from V and 5 bases from J, with 9 bases in between. The CDR3 loop is CASSLKPRETQYF. DNA of the CDR3: TGCGCCAGCAGCTTGAAACCCCGGGAGACCCAGTACTTC.

This chain joins TRBV6-2 or TRBV6-3 and TRBJ2-2; 8 bases fit TRBD1. The CDR3 covers 14 residues. V was pared by 5 bases and J by 6 bases, with 5 bases of the junction left unmatched. Germline CDR1 and CDR2: MNHEY and SVGEGT. The CDR3 region is CASSRTGPAGELFF. CDR3 sequence (DNA): TGTGCCAGCAGTCGGACAGGGCCGGCCGGGGAGCTGTTTTTT.

This clonotype appeared a few times. The chain links TRBV7-8 to TRBJ2-6; D possibly corresponds to TRBD2 (5 bases). This CDR3 contains 19 residues. V lost 5 bases and J lost 0, with 20 bases in between. The V gene's germline CDR1 is SGHVS and CDR2 FQNEAQ. The CDR3 is CASSLIRGGKSSGANVLTF. For the CDR3, the DNA is TGTGCCAGCAGCCTAATCCGTGGAGGAAAGAGCTCTGGGGCCAACGTCCTGACTTTC.

V gene TRBV15 combines with J gene TRBJ2-3; D unclear. Between the trimmed V and J ends, which lost 5 bases and 0 bases, there was a span of 9 bases. The V gene's germline CDR1 is LNHNV and CDR2 YYDKDF (reference sequence). There are 14 residues in the CDR3. CDR3 in amino acids: CATSRGRSTDTQYF. CDR3 in DNA: TGTGCCACCAGCCGCGGTAGGAGCACAGATACGCAGTATTTT.

The table lists this clonotype with many counts. This sequence joins TRBV7-3 and TRBJ1-1; D possibly corresponds to TRBD1 (5 bases). V was cut by 4 bases and J by 11 bases, with 17 bases left in between. The germline CDR1 and CDR2 sequences are SGHTA and FQGTGA. This CDR3 is built from 13 residues. The CDR3 loop reads CASSSSQGGWAFF. The CDR3 nucleotides are TGTGCCAGCAGCTCCAGCCAGGGAGGTTGGGCTTTCTTT.

Only a few counts were recorded for this clonotype. This chain joins TRBV7-2 and TRBJ1-1; D unresolved. Trimming cost V 2 bases and J 1 base, with 11 bases left between them. This CDR3 has 15 residues. CDR1 and CDR2 from the germline V gene are SGHTA and FQGNSA. CDR3 residues: CASSLTGPRNTEAFF. The CDR3 nucleotides are TGTGCCAGCAGCTTAACTGGTCCGAGGAACACTGAAGCTTTCTTT. Full variable domain (missing parts from reference TRBV7-2 and TRBJ1-1): GAGVSQSPSNKVTEKGKDVELRCDPISGHTALYWYRQSLGQGLEFLIYFQGNSAPDKSGLPSDRFSAERTGGSVSTLTIQRTQQEDSAVYLCASSLTGPRNTEAFFGQGTRLTVV.

This chain links TRBV20-1 with TRBJ2-2; TRBD2 matches 12 bases. This CDR3 is built from 16 residues. Germline V gives CDR1 DFQATT, CDR2 SNEGSKA (reference sequence). With 3 bases clipped from V and 1 base from J, the junction kept 3 bases outside the gene matches. The CDR3: CSASTSGRRNTGELFF. The CDR3 DNA is TGCAGTGCTAGTACTAGCGGGAGGAGGAACACCGGGGAGCTGTTTTTT.

The table lists this clonotype with a few counts. V and J are TRBV7-2 and TRBJ2-3; 9 bases are shared with TRBD1. Trimming removed 5 bases from V and 6 bases from J; junction bases left unmatched: 6. The CDR3 is 14 residues long. Germline values: CDR1 SGHTA, CDR2 FQGNSA. DNA for the CDR3: TGTGCCAGCAGCGCGGACAGGGGAAGGGATACGCAGTATTTT. Its protein product is CASSADRGRDTQYF.

This clonotype was seen a few times. The rearrangement links TRBV25-1 to TRBJ2-7; the D is unclear. V was shortened by 2 bases and J by 6 bases, with 11 bases between the two germline ends. Per germline, CDR1 MGHDK and CDR2 SYGVNS. CDR3 length equals 13 residues. The CDR3 protein is CASSEGFPGEQYF. The CDR3 DNA follows: TGTGCCAGCAGTGAAGGGTTTCCTGGCGAGCAGTACTTC.

The chain uses TRBV3-1 and TRBJ1-5; D call uncertain. Germline CDR1 LGHDT, CDR2 YNNKEL (reference sequence). This CDR3 comprises 13 residues. Trimming took off 2 bases at V and 13 bases at J, with 15 bases between the two ends. CDR3 nucleotide sequence: TGTGCCAGCAGCCAAACCACCGTCAGTCCTCAGCATTTT. As protein: CASSQTTVSPQHF. The full variable domain, in which reference TRBV3-1 and TRBJ1-5 provide the parts outside the CDR3, is DTAVSQTPKYLVTQMGNDKSIKCEQNLGHDTMYWYKQDSKKFLKIMFSYNNKELIINETVPNRFSPKSPDKAHLNLHINSLELGDSAVYFCASSQTTVSPQHFGDGTRLSIL.

This clonotype was picked up a small number of times. The genes are TRBV20-1 and TRBJ2-3, with 9 bases that match TRBD2. This CDR3 region has 17 residues. Germline-derived CDR1 and CDR2 are DFQATT and SNEGSKA (reference sequence). J lost 0 bases, V lost 6 bases, and 13 bases had no gene match. CDR3 loop: CSAGGASGDTSTDTQYF. The CDR3 bases are TGCAGTGCGGGCGGGGCTAGCGGGGATACTAGCACAGATACGCAGTATTTT.

V usage is TRBV6-5 and J usage is TRBJ2-3; D uncertain. Germline assignment: CDR1 MNHEY and CDR2 SVGAGI. The CDR3 length is 15 residues. V lost 0 bases and J lost 8, with 15 bases in between. The CDR3 bases are TGTGCCAGCAGTTACTCTGCGGTACCTTCGGTTACGCAGTATTTT. This gives the protein CASSYSAVPSVTQYF.

This clonotype came up a few times. This chain uses TRBV28 with TRBJ1-3; D is uncertain. This CDR3 has 16 amino acids. CDR1 MDHEN and CDR2 SYDVKM come from the germline V gene. Trimming pared 8 bases from V and 0 bases from J, leaving 17 bases between. The CDR3 region is CASHPLFGISGNTIYF. CDR3 coding DNA: TGTGCCAGCCATCCCCTTTTCGGGATCTCTGGAAACACCATATATTTT.

This clonotype was counted between two and nine times. V is TRBV14 and J is TRBJ2-1, with D possibly TRBD2 on 6 matching bases. The germline V and J ends were trimmed by 2 bases and 4 bases, with 21 bases remaining between them. Germline CDR1 and CDR2: SGHDN and FVKESK. The CDR3 is made up of 18 amino acids. The CDR3 region has the DNA TGTGCCAGCAGCCAATGGACACTCGGACTAAAGATATACAATGAGCAGTTCTTC. Translating it yields CASSQWTLGLKIYNEQFF.

The chain is built from TRBV7-9 and TRBJ2-7; D might be TRBD2 (6 bases). Trimming cost V 5 bases and J 2 bases, with 13 bases left between them. This CDR3 region has 14 residues. Germline values: CDR1 SEHNR, CDR2 FQNEAQ (reference sequence). CDR3 sequence reads: CASSVTGGAYEQYF. The CDR3, as DNA: TGTGCCAGCAGCGTAACGGGCGGGGCCTACGAGCAGTACTTC. The full variable domain, completed using reference TRBV7-9 and TRBJ2-7, is DTGVSQNPRHKITKRGQNVTFRCDPISEHNRLYWYRQTLGQGPEFLTYFQNEAQLEKSRLLSDRFSAERPKGSFSTLEIQRTEQGDSAMYLCASSVTGGAYEQYFGPGTRLTVT.

This chain uses TRBV6-5 with TRBJ2-2, with D tentatively TRBD1 or TRBD2 (5 bases each). Trimming left V 3 bases short and J 0 bases short, with 11 bases between. CDR1 is MNHEY and CDR2 is SVGAGI in the germline V gene. This CDR3 region has 16 residues. The CDR3 loop reads CASSYRGRPNTGELFF. The CDR3 DNA reads as TGTGCCAGCAGTTATAGGGGACGGCCGAACACCGGGGAGCTGTTTTTT.

V usage is TRBV29-1 and J usage is TRBJ1-5; a weak D match, TRBD1 (6 bases). Trimming removed 4 bases at V and 4 bases at J, with 17 bases between. This CDR3 is 15 amino acids long. Germline V gives CDR1 SQVTM, CDR2 ANQGSEA. For the CDR3, the DNA is TGCAGCGTTGCCCAGGATTACGGGACAAATCAGCCCCAGCATTTT. Its protein product is CSVAQDYGTNQPQHF.

This clonotype occurred a few times. The rearrangement links TRBV7-3 to TRBJ1-2; D gene unclear. V lost 2 bases and J 3 bases, leaving 10 bases between the germline ends. The germline V gene has CDR1 SGHTA and CDR2 FQGTGA. The CDR3 has 14 amino acids. The CDR3 protein is CASSLLPGDYGYTF. CDR3 in DNA: TGTGCCAGCAGCTTACTTCCCGGGGACTATGGCTACACCTTC.

The sample holds a few counts of this clonotype. The chain employs TRBV6-5 and TRBJ2-3; the match to TRBD2 covers 8 bases. The V gene end was trimmed by 8 bases and the J gene end by 3 bases; junction bases not matched to a gene: 7. CDR1 MNHEY and CDR2 SVGAGI come from the germline V gene. The CDR3 runs 14 residues. CDR3 residues: CASGKAGATDTQYF. CDR3 bases: TGTGCCAGCGGAAAAGCGGGGGCAACAGATACGCAGTATTTT.